This T cell receptor (beta chain) is from a study of T cell changes during pregnancy in multiple sclerosis. Germline V gives CDR1 SNHLY, CDR2 FYNNEI. Unmatched junction bases numbered 21, after V lost 0 bases and J lost 5 bases. This CDR3 spans 21 amino acids. Measured with immunoSEQ multiplex PCR; TCRdb has only the in-frame clones, and not every one. The sample consists of 40,000 to 50,000 clones, almost 95% of them appearing once. J is TRBJ2-7 and V is TRBV2, with 11 nucleotides matching TRBD2. The TCR sequence derives from a female donor with multiple sclerosis, enrolled in a pregnancy study. This specimen consisted of CD8+ T cells from peripheral blood mononuclear cells, obtained in the first trimester of pregnancy. The CDR3 here is CASSEAPGGEGTSGRPDEQYF. The CDR3, as DNA: TGTGCCAGCAGTGAAGCGCCGGGGGGCGAAGGAACTAGCGGGAGACCCGACGAGCAGTACTTC.